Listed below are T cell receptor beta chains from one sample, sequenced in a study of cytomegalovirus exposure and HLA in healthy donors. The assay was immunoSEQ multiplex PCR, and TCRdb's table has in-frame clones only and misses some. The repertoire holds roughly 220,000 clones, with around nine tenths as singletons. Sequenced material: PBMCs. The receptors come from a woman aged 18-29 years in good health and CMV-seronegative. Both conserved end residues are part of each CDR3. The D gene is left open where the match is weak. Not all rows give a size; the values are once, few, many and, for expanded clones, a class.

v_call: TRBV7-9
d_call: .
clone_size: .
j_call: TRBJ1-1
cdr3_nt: TGTGCCAGCAGCTTAGCGAGTTTGGGGCTAGCTTTCTTT
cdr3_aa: CASSLASLGLAFF

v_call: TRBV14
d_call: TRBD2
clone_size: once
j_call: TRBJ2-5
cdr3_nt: TGTGCCAGCAGCCCCATGGTCCTAGCGGGAACAAGGGAGACCCAGTACTTC
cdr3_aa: CASSPMVLAGTRETQYF

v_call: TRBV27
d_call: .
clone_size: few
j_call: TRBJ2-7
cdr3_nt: TGTGCCAGCAGTTTCCCCGACTCACCCAAGAAGTACTTC
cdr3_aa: CASSFPDSPKKYF

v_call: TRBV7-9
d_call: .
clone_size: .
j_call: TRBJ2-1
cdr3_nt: TGTGCCAGCAGCCCCCCGGGGGACTCCAAGTTCTTC
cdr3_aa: CASSPPGDSKFF

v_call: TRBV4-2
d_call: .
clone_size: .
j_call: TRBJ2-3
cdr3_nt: TGTGCCAGCAGCCAAGCCGCGTGGGGGACTAGCACAGATACGCAGTATTTT
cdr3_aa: CASSQAAWGTSTDTQYF

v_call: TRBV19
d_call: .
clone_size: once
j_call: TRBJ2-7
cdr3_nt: TGTGCCACCACCCCGGGAGTTGGCGCCTACGAGCAGTACTTC
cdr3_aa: CATTPGVGAYEQYF

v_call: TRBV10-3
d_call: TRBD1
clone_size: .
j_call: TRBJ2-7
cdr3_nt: TGTGCCATCAGTGCAACCGGGACAGGGGGCCCCGGCTACGAGCAGTACTTC
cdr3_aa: CAISATGTGGPGYEQYF

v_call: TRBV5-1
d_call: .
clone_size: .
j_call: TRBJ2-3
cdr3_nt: TGCGCCAGCCATCTCGGAGGGTCAGATACGCAGTATTTT
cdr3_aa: CASHLGGSDTQYF

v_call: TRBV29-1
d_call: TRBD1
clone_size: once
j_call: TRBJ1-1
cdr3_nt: TGCAGCGTTGGACAGGGCCTTGTGCTGAACACTGAAGCTTTCTTT
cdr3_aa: CSVGQGLVLNTEAFF

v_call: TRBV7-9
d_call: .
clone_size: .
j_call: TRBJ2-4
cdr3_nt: TGTGCCAGCAGCCCTAGGGGGGGAGTAGCCAAAAACATTCAGTACTTC
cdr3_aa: CASSPRGGVAKNIQYF

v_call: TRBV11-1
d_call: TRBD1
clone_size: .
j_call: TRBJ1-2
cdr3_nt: TGTGCCAGCAGCCCGCGACAGGGATATGGCTACACCTTC
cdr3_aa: CASSPRQGYGYTF

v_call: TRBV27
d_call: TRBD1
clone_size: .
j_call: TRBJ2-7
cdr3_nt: TGTGCCAGCAGTTTAAAGACCCCCGGACAGGGACTTTACGAGCAGTACTTC
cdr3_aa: CASSLKTPGQGLYEQYF

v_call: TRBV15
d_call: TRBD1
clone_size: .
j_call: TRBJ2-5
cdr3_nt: TGTGCCACCAGCAGGCACCTCTCGACAGGGGGCCTAGGCGAGACCCAGTACTTC
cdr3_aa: CATSRHLSTGGLGETQYF